The source of this T cell receptor beta chain is a study of response to subunit inactivated influenza vaccine. V was clipped by 5 bases and J by 2 bases; unmatched bases: 7. This CDR3 contains 16 residues. TCRdb redid the calling of the RT-PCR reads with MiXCR, one entry per CDR3 protein. This sample carries around 710,000 distinct CDR3 sequences, about 15% of them seen once, and the ten largest clones take approximately 7%. As regards this clonotype: As yet, its antigen is unknown.

The study, taken as a whole, reports: That few new T cells are recruited by each seasonal influenza vaccination was the authors' suggestion.

The chain combines TRBV12-3 or TRBV12-4 with TRBJ2-1; 9 bases align to TRBD1. The clonotype originates from a man aged 50-60 years who received an inactivated influenza vaccine. This material consisted of PBMCs from blood, taken roughly 15 days before vaccination. CDR3 nucleotide sequence: TGTGCCAGCAGTGTCCTGACAGGGGGGCCCTACAATGAGCAGTTCTTC. Translation gives CASSVLTGGPYNEQFF.